This passage covers 11 T cell receptor beta chains from one sample sequenced in a study of T cell responses to AZD1222 COVID-19 vaccine. Only in-frame clones appear in the TCRdb table, and some are missing; sequencing was by immunoSEQ multiplex PCR. The data contain approximately 150,000 clones, more than 85% of them singletons. This specimen was peripheral blood, taken on day 0 of AZD1222 vaccination. The receptors here all came from an adult in good health.

This clone was detected a few times. Here the CDR3 DNA reads TGTGCCAGTAGTACCGGACAGGCCTTTATGCACTATGGCTACACCTTC. Its translation is CASSTGQAFMHYGYTF. The chain couples TRBV19 to TRBJ1-2; 7 bases map to TRBD1. Germline CDR1 and CDR2: LNHDA and SQIVND (reference sequence). The CDR3 covers 16 residues. Unmatched junction bases numbered 11, after V lost 4 bases and J lost 3 bases.

The chain employs TRBV9 and TRBJ1-1; D not resolved. Germline V gene lookup returns CDR1 SGDLS and CDR2 YYNGEE. Trimming removed 0 bases at V and 6 bases at J, with 9 bases between. The CDR3 covers 13 residues. This CDR3 reads CASSVDLGSEAFF. CDR3 coding DNA: TGTGCCAGCAGCGTAGATTTGGGTTCTGAAGCTTTCTTT. Supplemented by reference TRBV9 and TRBJ1-1, the full variable domain reads DSGVTQTPKHLITATGQRVTLRCSPRSGDLSVYWYQQSLDQGLQFLIQYYNGEERAKGNILERFSAQQFPDLHSELNLSSLELGDSALYFCASSVDLGSEAFFGQGTRLTVV.

This chain links TRBV5-1 with TRBJ2-3; D not certain. Trimming pared 6 bases from V and 6 bases from J, leaving 8 bases between. CDR1 is SGHRS, CDR2 YFSETQ, per germline. This CDR3 region has 11 residues. Here the CDR3 reads CASTSRDTQYF. The CDR3 DNA reads TGCGCCAGCACCTCCAGGGATACGCAGTATTTT.

The chain joins TRBV28 to TRBJ2-2; 10 bases align to TRBD1. Germline V gives CDR1 MDHEN, CDR2 SYDVKM. This CDR3 contains 16 residues. Trimming cost V 6 bases and J 4 bases; bases outside gene matches: 8. Here the CDR3 reads CASSPRDRGGTGELFF. The CDR3 region has the DNA TGTGCCAGCAGCCCCCGGGACAGGGGTGGCACCGGGGAGCTGTTTTTT.

The V gene is TRBV30, the J gene TRBJ2-4, with 10 nucleotides matching TRBD2. After removal of 2 bases from V and 3 bases from J, the junction contained 4 bases not matched to a gene. Germline-derived CDR1 and CDR2 are GTSNPN and SVGIG (reference sequence). This CDR3 has 15 residues. CDR3 amino acids: CAWSPSGRGKNIQYF. The CDR3 region has the DNA TGTGCCTGGAGTCCTAGCGGGAGAGGCAAAAACATTCAGTACTTC. Complete variable domain (other parts from reference TRBV30 and TRBJ2-4): SQTIHQWPATLVQPVGSPLSLECTVEGTSNPNLYWYRQAAGRGLQLLFYSVGIGQISSEVPQNLSASRPQDRQFILSSKKLLLSDSGFYLCAWSPSGRGKNIQYFGAGTRLSVL.

The genes are TRBV6-5 and TRBJ2-2; no reliable D call. This CDR3 region has 13 residues. Trimming stripped 7 bases from V and 4 bases from J, with 10 bases between. Germline assignment: CDR1 MNHEY and CDR2 SVGAGI. The DNA for the CDR3 is TGTGCCAGCACCAAACATATCACCGGGGAGCTGTTTTTT. It yields the protein CASTKHITGELFF.

This chain links TRBV5-1 with TRBJ2-1; D may be TRBD1 or TRBD2 (5 bases each). The CDR3 is 15 residues long. Germline V lookup: CDR1 SGHRS, CDR2 YFSETQ. V lost 0 bases to trimming and J lost 4 bases, with 11 bases between them. CDR3 nucleotide sequence: TGCGCCAGCAGCTTGGGTGGGACGGAGTACAATGAGCAGTTCTTC. It is translated as CASSLGGTEYNEQFF.

The CDR3 here is CASRDRSNEKLFF. The CDR3 DNA reads as TGTGCCAGCAGGGACAGGTCCAATGAAAAACTGTTTTTT. The J gene is TRBJ1-4, the V gene TRBV5-4; 7 bases align to TRBD1. Trimming took 5 bases from V and 5 from J; bases not matched to a gene: 3. This CDR3 is built from 13 residues. CDR1 is SGHNT, CDR2 YYREEE, per germline (reference sequence).

This clone was picked up one time. The chain joins TRBV6-5 to TRBJ1-6; D might be TRBD1 (6 bases). V gave up 5 bases and J gave up 9 bases, with 17 bases separating them. Germline V gene lookup returns CDR1 MNHEY and CDR2 SVGAGI. This CDR3 has 15 amino acids. CDR3 in DNA: TGTGCCAGCAGTAACAGGGTACGGGCCGGTTCACCCCTCCACTTT. Amino acids: CASSNRVRAGSPLHF.

The J gene is TRBJ2-7, the V gene TRBV28; TRBD1 aligns across 10 bases. V lost 3 bases, J lost 3 bases, and 11 bases stayed unmatched. The CDR3 extends over 17 amino acids. Germline CDR1 MDHEN, CDR2 SYDVKM. CDR3 loop: CASSFEVLGQGVYEQYF. The DNA for the CDR3 is TGTGCCAGCAGTTTTGAGGTTTTAGGACAGGGGGTCTACGAGCAGTACTTC.

The J gene is TRBJ1-3, the V gene TRBV6-5; TRBD1 is a possible D gene (5 bases). This CDR3 region has 15 residues. Trimming stripped 5 bases from V and 2 bases from J, with 13 bases between. Germline V lookup: CDR1 MNHEY, CDR2 SVGAGI. The CDR3 DNA is TGTGCCAGCAGTAATGGCAGGGTCCCTGGAAACACCATATATTTT. Its protein product is CASSNGRVPGNTIYF.